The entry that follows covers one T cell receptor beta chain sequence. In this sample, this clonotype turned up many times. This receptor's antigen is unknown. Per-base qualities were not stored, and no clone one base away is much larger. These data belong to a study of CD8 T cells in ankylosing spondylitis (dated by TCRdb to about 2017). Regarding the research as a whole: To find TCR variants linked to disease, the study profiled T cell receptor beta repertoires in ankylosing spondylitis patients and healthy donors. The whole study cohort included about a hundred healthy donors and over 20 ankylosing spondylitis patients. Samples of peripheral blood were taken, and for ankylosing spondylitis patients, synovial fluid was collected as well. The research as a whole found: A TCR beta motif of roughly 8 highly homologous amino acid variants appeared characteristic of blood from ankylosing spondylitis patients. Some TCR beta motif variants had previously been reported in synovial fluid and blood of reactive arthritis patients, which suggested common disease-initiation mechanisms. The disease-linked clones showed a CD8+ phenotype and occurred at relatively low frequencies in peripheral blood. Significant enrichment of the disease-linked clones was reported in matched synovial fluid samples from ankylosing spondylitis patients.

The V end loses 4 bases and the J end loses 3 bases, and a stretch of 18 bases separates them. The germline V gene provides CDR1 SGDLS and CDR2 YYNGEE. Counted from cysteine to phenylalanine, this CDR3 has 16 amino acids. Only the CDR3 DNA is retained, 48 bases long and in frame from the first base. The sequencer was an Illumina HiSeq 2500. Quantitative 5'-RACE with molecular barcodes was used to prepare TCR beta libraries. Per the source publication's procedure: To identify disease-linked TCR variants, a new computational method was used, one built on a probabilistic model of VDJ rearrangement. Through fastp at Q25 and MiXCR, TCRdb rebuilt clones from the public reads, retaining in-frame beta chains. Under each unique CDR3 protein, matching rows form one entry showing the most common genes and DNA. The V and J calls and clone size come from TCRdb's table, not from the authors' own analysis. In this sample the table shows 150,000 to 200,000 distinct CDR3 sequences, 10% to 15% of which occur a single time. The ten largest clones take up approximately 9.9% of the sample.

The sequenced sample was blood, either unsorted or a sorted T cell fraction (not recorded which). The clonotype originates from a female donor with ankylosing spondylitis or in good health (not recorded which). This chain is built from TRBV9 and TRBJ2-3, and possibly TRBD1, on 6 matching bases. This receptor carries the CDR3 CASSRLDRIGTDTQYF. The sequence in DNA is TGTGCCAGCAGCCGATTAGACAGGATCGGAACAGATACGCAGTATTTT.